This TCR beta chain was found in a study of shared clonotypes between healthy human individuals. The CDR3 has 14 residues. Germline assignment: CDR1 SNHLY and CDR2 FYNNEI. With 7 bases removed from V and 2 bases from J, the gap between germline ends came to 14 bases. Per the authors' pipeline: ImmunoSEQ only sent back junction sequences with no quality scores, so filtering was done differently. Repertoires were generated with immunoSEQ multiplex PCR, while TCRdb's copy carries only in-frame clones and drops some. Clonal size and the V and J genes are those of that table, whereas D and trimming came from the DNA. The sample holds over a million clones, about 84% seen once.

Input material: memory CD4+ T cells from PBMCs. The subset denotes: CD45RA-negative fraction. The V gene is TRBV2, the J gene TRBJ1-1; possibly TRBD1 for D (5 bases). The receptor was isolated from a man aged 18 to 35 in good health. Some clones in this sample may be carry-over from other donors' samples. The CDR3 nucleotides are TGTGCCAGCAAGGTGTCAGGGTTCAACACTGAAGCTTTCTTT. Encoded protein: CASKVSGFNTEAFF. Together with reference TRBV2 and TRBJ1-1, the CDR3 gives the full variable domain: EPEVTQTPSHQVTQMGQEVILRCVPISNHLYFYWYRQILGQKVEFLVSFYNNEISEKSEIFDDQFSVERPDGSNFTLKIRSTKLEDSAMYFCASKVSGFNTEAFFGQGTRLTVV.